Sequencing of this T cell receptor beta chain was carried out in a study of molecular identifiers for immune sequencing clone quantification. The junction had 9 bases not matched to a gene; V was cut back by 7 bases and J by 3 bases. Germline V gives CDR1 SQVTM, CDR2 ANQGSEA. This CDR3 comprises 14 residues. On this clonotype itself: With a much larger clone just one base away, this may be a read error.

TCRdb passed the PCR reads through MiXCR, listing each CDR3 protein once. Here the sample spans around 480,000 distinct CDR3 sequences, around 25% being singletons. The chain carries TRBV29-1 and TRBJ2-3; 8 bases match TRBD1. Specimen: naive CD8+ T cells from blood, with Jurkat cell RNA spiked in. Sample subset: FACS-sorted CD8+CD4-CCR7+CD45RA+ naive T cells. The receptor's source is a human donor in good health. Some libraries in this study had Jurkat cell RNA spiked in. The CDR3 loop is CSAGTGQGTDTQYF. The CDR3 region has the DNA TGCAGCGCCGGAACCGGACAGGGAACAGATACGCAGTATTTT.